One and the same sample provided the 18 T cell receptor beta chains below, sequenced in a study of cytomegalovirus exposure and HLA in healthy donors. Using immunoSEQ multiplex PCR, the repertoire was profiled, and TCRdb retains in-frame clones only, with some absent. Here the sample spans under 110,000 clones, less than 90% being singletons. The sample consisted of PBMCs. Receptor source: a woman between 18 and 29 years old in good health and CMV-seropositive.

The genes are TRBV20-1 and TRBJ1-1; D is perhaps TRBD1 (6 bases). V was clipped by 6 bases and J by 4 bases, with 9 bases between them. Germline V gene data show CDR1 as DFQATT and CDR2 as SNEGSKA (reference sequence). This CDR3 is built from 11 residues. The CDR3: CSAEGGTEAFF. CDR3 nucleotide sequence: TGCAGTGCGGAAGGGGGCACTGAAGCTTTCTTT.

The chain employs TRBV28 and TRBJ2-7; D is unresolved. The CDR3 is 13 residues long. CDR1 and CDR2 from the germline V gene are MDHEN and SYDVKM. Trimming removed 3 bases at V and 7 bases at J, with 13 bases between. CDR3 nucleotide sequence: TGTGCCAGCAGTTTCCCCCTCTCTAGGGAGCAGTACTTC. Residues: CASSFPLSREQYF.

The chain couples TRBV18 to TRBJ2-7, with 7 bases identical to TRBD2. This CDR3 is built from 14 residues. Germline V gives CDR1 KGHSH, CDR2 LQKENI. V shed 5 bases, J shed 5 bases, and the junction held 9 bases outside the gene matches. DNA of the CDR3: TGTGCCAGCTCATCACGGACTAGTGTACACGAGCAGTACTTC. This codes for CASSSRTSVHEQYF.

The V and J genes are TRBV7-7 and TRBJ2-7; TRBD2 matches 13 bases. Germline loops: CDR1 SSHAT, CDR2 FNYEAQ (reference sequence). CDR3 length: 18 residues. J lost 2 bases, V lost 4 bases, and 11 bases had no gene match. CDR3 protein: CASSYQPGLAGAPYEQYV. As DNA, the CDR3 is TGTGCCAGCAGCTATCAACCAGGACTAGCGGGGGCCCCCTACGAGCAGTACGTC.

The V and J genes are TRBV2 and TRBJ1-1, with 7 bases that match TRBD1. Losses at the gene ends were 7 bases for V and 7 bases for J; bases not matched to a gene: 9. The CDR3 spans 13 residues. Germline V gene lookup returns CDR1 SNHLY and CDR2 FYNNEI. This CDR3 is CASTLTGYNEAFF. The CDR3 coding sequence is TGTGCCAGCACCCTGACAGGGTATAATGAAGCTTTCTTT.

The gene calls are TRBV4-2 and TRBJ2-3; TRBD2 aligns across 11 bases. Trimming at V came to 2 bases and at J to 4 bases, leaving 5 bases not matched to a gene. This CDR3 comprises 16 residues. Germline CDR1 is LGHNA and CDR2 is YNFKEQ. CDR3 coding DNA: TGTGCCAGCAGCCAATTTAGCGGGGGGGCCTCAGATACGCAGTATTTT. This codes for CASSQFSGGASDTQYF.

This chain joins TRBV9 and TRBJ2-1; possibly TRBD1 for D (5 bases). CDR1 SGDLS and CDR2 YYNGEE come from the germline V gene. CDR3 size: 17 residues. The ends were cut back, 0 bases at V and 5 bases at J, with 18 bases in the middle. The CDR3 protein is CASSVGPLAGFNNEQFF. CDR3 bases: TGTGCCAGCAGCGTAGGTCCATTGGCAGGGTTTAACAATGAGCAGTTCTTC. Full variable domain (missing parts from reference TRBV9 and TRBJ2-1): DSGVTQTPKHLITATGQRVTLRCSPRSGDLSVYWYQQSLDQGLQFLIQYYNGEERAKGNILERFSAQQFPDLHSELNLSSLELGDSALYFCASSVGPLAGFNNEQFFGPGTRLTVL.

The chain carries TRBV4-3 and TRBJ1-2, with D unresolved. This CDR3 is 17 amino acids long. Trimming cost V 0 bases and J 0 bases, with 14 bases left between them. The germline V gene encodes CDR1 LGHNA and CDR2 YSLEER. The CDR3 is CASSQDSRGNTNYGYTF. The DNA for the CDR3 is TGCGCCAGCAGCCAAGATTCGCGGGGTAACACTAACTATGGCTACACCTTC.

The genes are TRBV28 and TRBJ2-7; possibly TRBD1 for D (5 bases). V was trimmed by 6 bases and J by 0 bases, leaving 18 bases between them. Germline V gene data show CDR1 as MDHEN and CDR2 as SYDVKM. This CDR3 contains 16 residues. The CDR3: CASSQRQFRVSYEQYV. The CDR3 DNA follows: TGTGCCAGCAGCCAAAGACAGTTTCGGGTCTCCTACGAGCAGTACGTC.

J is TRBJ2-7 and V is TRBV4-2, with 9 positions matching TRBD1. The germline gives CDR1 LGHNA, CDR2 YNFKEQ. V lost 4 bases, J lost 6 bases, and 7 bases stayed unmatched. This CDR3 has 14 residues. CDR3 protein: CASSPGQGTSEQYF. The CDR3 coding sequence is TGTGCCAGCAGCCCGGGACAGGGCACTAGCGAGCAGTACTTC.

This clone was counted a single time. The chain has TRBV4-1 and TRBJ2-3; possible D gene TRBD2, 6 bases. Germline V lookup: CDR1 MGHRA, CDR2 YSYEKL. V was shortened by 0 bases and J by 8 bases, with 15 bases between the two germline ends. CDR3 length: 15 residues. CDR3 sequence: CASSQENGGYGTQYF. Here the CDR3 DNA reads TGCGCCAGCAGCCAAGAAAATGGGGGGTACGGTACGCAGTATTTT.

CDR3 amino acids: CASSPLQGAESVYGYTF. The CDR3 DNA is TGTGCCAGCAGCCCACTGCAGGGGGCGGAAAGTGTCTATGGCTACACCTTC. This chain connects TRBV7-9 to TRBJ1-2; TRBD1 agrees at 8 bases. Germline-derived CDR1 and CDR2 are SEHNR and FQNEAQ (reference sequence). The CDR3 length is 17 residues. V lost 5 bases and J lost 4; bases outside the gene matches: 15.

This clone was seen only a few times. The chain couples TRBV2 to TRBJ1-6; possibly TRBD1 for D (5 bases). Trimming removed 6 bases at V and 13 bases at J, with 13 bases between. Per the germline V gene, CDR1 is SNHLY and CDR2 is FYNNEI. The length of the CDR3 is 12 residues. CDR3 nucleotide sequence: TGTGCCAGCAGAATCGATCAGGGTCCCCTCCACTTT. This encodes CASRIDQGPLHF.

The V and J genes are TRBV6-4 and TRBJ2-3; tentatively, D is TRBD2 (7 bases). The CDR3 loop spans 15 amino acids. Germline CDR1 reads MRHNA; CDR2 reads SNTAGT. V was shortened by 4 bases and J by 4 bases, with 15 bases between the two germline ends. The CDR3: CASSALAGAPDTQYF. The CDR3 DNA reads TGTGCCAGCAGTGCTCTCGCGGGGGCCCCAGATACGCAGTATTTT.

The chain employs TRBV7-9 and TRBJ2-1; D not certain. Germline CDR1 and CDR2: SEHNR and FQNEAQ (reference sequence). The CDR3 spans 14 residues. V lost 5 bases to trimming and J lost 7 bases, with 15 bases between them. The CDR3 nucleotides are TGTGCCAGCAGCCAAACCCTTCTACTGAATGAGCAGTTCTTC. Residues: CASSQTLLLNEQFF.

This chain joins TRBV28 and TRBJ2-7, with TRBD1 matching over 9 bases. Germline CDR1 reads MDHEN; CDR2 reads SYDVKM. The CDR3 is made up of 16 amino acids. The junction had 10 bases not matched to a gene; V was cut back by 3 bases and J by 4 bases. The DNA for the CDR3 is TGTGCCAGCAGTTTTACTACAGGGACAGGGCCGTACGAGCAGTACGTC. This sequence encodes CASSFTTGTGPYEQYV.

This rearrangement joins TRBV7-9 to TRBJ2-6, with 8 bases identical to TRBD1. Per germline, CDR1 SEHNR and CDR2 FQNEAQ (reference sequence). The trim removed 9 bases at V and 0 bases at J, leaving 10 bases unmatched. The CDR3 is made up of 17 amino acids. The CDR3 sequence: CASGRGTGSSGANVLTF. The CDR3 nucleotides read TGTGCCAGTGGGAGAGGGACAGGAAGCTCTGGGGCCAACGTCCTGACTTTC.

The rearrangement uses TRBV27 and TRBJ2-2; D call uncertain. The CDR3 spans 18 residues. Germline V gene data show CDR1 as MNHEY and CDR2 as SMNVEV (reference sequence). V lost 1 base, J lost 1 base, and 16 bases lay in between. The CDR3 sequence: CASSLYPLLNRNTGELFF. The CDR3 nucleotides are TGTGCCAGCAGTTTATATCCACTCCTCAACAGGAACACCGGGGAGCTGTTTTTT.